This T cell receptor (beta chain) was sequenced during a study of blood T cell repertoires in COVID-19. Per the germline V gene, CDR1 is SEHNR and CDR2 is FQNEAQ (reference sequence). CDR3 length: 15 residues. The J segment lost 3 bases and the V segment lost 6 bases, leaving 11 bases of the junction unmatched. This clone has more than one count but fewer than ten. Those enrolled, adults aged roughly 18 to 89 years, came from 24 US areas. Under the authors' procedure: The authors estimated nucleated cell counts from reference gene primer amplification. Sequenced by immunoSEQ multiplex PCR; TCRdb stores in-frame clones only, minus some. For V, J and clone size, that table is used; D and trimming come from the DNA. The profile shows roughly 400,000 clones, roughly 88% of them singletons.

The chain links TRBV7-9 to TRBJ2-7; 7 positions agree with TRBD2. Specimen: PBMCs or T cells enriched from blood (not recorded which). This TCR came from a woman aged 40 to 49 with acute COVID-19. The CDR3 DNA reads as TGTGCCAGCAGGTCGGAACACGGGGGGATCTACGAGCAGTACTTC. Protein sequence: CASRSEHGGIYEQYF.